Shown below are 4 T cell receptor beta chains from a single sample sequenced in a study of T-cell reconstitution after alpha-beta-depleted transplantation in children (dated by TCRdb to about 2016). Library preparation was by PCR. Sequencing instrument: Illumina HiSeq 2500. TCR libraries were prepared with molecular barcoding, using unique molecular identifiers to normalize TCRbeta repertoire quantification. TCRdb reran the public reads through fastp at Q25 and MiXCR, keeping productive beta chains. Rows are unified per CDR3 protein, each entry keeping the most common DNA and genes. For this sample there are hundreds of thousands of distinct CDR3 sequences; 10% to 15% appear just once. The ten biggest clones cover 4.3% of the sample. Sample: PBMCs, taken from the stem cell graft. The receptors were gathered from a human donor who donated a stem cell graft to a child with Fanconi anemia.

This chain joins TRBV6-1 and TRBJ2-2; 9 bases map to TRBD1. Germline CDR1 and CDR2: MNHNS and SASEGT. The CDR3 has 17 amino acids. V shed 2 bases, J shed 3 bases, and the junction held 7 bases outside the gene matches. The CDR3 loop reads CASSETSGTGYTGELFF. The CDR3 region has the DNA TGTGCCAGCAGTGAAACTTCCGGGACAGGGTACACCGGGGAGCTGTTTTTT.

The genes are TRBV30 and TRBJ1-1; D gene unclear. The CDR3 runs 11 residues. Per germline, CDR1 GTSNPN and CDR2 SVGIG (reference sequence). CDR3 sequence reads: CAAAPNTEAFF. CDR3 DNA: TGTGCTGCCGCACCGAACACTGAAGCTTTCTTT.

The CDR3 here is CASTVAGGADTQYF. As DNA, the CDR3 is TGTGCCAGCACCGTAGCGGGGGGGGCAGATACGCAGTATTTT. The chain carries TRBV2 and TRBJ2-3, with TRBD2 identical over 11 bases. CDR3 length equals 14 residues. J gave up 4 bases and V 7 bases, and 4 bases lay outside the gene matches. The germline CDR1 and CDR2 sequences are SNHLY and FYNNEI.

This clonotype was observed a handful of times. The V call is TRBV7-9, the J call TRBJ2-7, with D possibly being TRBD2 (6 bases). This CDR3 spans 14 amino acids. Trimming left V 2 bases short and J 1 base short, with 9 bases between. Looked up from germline, CDR1 is SEHNR and CDR2 is FQNEAQ (reference sequence). The CDR3 coding sequence is TGTGCCAGCAGCTTATACCGGGGGTCCTACGAGCAGTACTTC. Protein product: CASSLYRGSYEQYF.